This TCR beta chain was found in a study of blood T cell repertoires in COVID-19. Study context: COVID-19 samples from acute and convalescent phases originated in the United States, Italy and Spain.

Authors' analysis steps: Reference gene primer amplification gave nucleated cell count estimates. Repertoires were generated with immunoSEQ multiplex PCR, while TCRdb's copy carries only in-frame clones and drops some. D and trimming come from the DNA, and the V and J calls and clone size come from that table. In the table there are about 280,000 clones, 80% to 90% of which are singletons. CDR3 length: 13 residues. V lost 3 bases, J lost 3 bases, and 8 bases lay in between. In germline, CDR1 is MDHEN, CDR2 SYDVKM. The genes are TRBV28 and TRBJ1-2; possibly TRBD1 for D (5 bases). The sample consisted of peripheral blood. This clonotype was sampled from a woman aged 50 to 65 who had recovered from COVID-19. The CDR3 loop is CASSFRAYYGYTF. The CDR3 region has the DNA TGTGCCAGCAGTTTCAGGGCTTACTATGGCTACACCTTC.